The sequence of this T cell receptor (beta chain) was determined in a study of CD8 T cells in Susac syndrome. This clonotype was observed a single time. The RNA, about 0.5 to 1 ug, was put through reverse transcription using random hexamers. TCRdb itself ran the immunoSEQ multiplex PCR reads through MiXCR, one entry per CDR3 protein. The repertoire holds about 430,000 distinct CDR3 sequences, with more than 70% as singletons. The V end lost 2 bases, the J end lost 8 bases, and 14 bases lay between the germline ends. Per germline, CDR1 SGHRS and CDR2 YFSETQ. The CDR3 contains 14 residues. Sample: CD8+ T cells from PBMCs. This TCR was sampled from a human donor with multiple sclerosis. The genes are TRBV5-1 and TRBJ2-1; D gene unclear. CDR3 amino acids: CASSLVVLGDEQFF. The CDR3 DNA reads TGCGCCAGCAGCTTAGTGGTATTGGGCGATGAGCAGTTCTTC.